This T cell receptor beta chain was recovered during a study of control samples from healthy donors and cancer patients. CDR3 size: 15 residues. Between the trimmed V and J ends, which lost 4 bases and 0 bases, there was a span of 8 bases. Germline V lookup: CDR1 SGHDT, CDR2 YYEEEE. The protocol was immunoSEQ multiplex PCR, while the TCRdb copy is restricted to in-frame clones and leaves out a portion. Of under 70,000 clones listed, about nine tenths are singletons. The clonotype was recovered from a woman aged 45 to 65 with colorectal cancer. What was sequenced was PBMCs. J is TRBJ2-6 and V is TRBV5-6; D gene uncertain. The CDR3 reads CASSGPRSGANVLTF. The CDR3 nucleotides read TGTGCCAGCAGCGGACCGCGCTCTGGGGCCAACGTCCTGACTTTC.